The 16 T cell receptor beta chains presented below share a single source sample, sequenced in a study of T cells after yellow fever vaccination. TCRdb used MiXCR to reprocess the 5' RACE reads, holding one entry per CDR3 protein. The sample lists roughly 500,000 distinct CDR3 sequences; around 21% were seen once. The starting material was PBMCs, obtained 15 days after the yellow fever booster vaccination. These receptors were obtained from a man aged 30-40 years who received the YFV17D yellow fever vaccine.

The rearrangement uses TRBV5-1 and TRBJ2-1; D perhaps matches TRBD2 (6 bases). The CDR3 is 16 amino acids. Trimming stripped 0 bases from V and 0 bases from J, with 10 bases between. CDR1 and CDR2 from the germline V gene are SGHRS and YFSETQ. The CDR3 reads CASSLVGDFSYNEQFF. For the CDR3, the DNA is TGCGCCAGCAGCTTGGTAGGGGACTTCTCCTACAATGAGCAGTTCTTC.

This clonotype was found a few times. The chain is built from TRBV15 and TRBJ2-1; D is uncertain. From germline, CDR1 is LNHNV and CDR2 YYDKDF (reference sequence). The CDR3 consists of 13 residues. V was shortened by 0 bases and J by 10 bases, with 10 bases between the two germline ends. Written as DNA, the CDR3 is TGTGCCACCAGCAGAGATCGACGTCTGGAGCAGTTCTTC. Its translation is CATSRDRRLEQFF.

There are a few counts of this clonotype. V and J are TRBV5-1 and TRBJ2-2; tentatively, D is TRBD2 (5 bases). Germline CDR1 is SGHRS and CDR2 is YFSETQ. This CDR3 is 13 amino acids long. V was trimmed by 4 bases and J by 6 bases, leaving 10 bases between them. CDR3 in amino acids: CASSPGGPGELFF. The CDR3 coding sequence is TGCGCCAGCAGCCCCGGAGGCCCCGGGGAGCTGTTTTTT. Full variable domain (remainder filled in from reference TRBV5-1 and TRBJ2-2): KAGVTQTPRYLIKTRGQQVTLSCSPISGHRSVSWYQQTPGQGLQFLFEYFSETQRNKGNFPGRFSGRQFSNSRSEMNVSTLELGDSALYLCASSPGGPGELFFGEGSRLTVL.

This clonotype was picked up a small number of times. The chain uses TRBV29-1 and TRBJ2-7; 9 bases match TRBD2. The CDR3 has 14 residues. The V segment lost 4 bases and the J segment 1 base; nucleotides outside the gene matches: 5. The germline gives CDR1 SQVTM, CDR2 ANQGSEA. Here the CDR3 DNA reads TGCAGCGTTGGGACTAGCGAGTTATCCTACGAGCAGTACTTC. This translates into CSVGTSELSYEQYF.

The table lists this clonotype with a count of one. This chain connects TRBV20-1 to TRBJ2-5; 15 nucleotides line up with TRBD2. Germline values: CDR1 DFQATT, CDR2 SNEGSKA (reference sequence). The CDR3 is 16 residues long. The J segment lost 2 bases and the V segment lost 6 bases, leaving 7 bases of the junction unmatched. The CDR3 nucleotides are TGCAGTGCGTCCGGGACTAGCGGGAGGACTCAAGAGACCCAGTACTTC. This gives the protein CSASGTSGRTQETQYF.

In this sample, this clonotype turned up a few times. The chain links TRBV7-9 to TRBJ1-1; D not resolved. The CDR3 runs 14 residues. Germline CDR1 reads SEHNR; CDR2 reads FQNEAQ (reference sequence). V lost 3 bases and J lost 6, with 14 bases in between. The CDR3 loop reads CASSFFAESSEAFF. For the CDR3, the DNA is TGTGCCAGCAGCTTCTTCGCCGAATCTTCTGAAGCTTTCTTT. The variable domain in full, completed from reference TRBV7-9 and TRBJ1-1, reads DTGVSQNPRHKITKRGQNVTFRCDPISEHNRLYWYRQTLGQGPEFLTYFQNEAQLEKSRLLSDRFSAERPKGSFSTLEIQRTEQGDSAMYLCASSFFAESSEAFFGQGTRLTVV.

This clonotype was observed a few times. The chain has TRBV19 and TRBJ2-7; TRBD1 agrees at 7 bases. The CDR3 is made up of 15 amino acids. Germline CDR1 reads LNHDA; CDR2 reads SQIVND (reference sequence). Trimming cost V 1 base and J 0 bases; bases outside gene matches: 3. Here the CDR3 DNA reads TGTGCCAGTAGTATAGCGGGACAGAGCTCCTACGAGCAGTACTTC. Amino acid sequence: CASSIAGQSSYEQYF.

This clonotype came up many times. The V call is TRBV7-9, the J call TRBJ2-2, with D unclear. Per the germline V gene, CDR1 is SEHNR and CDR2 is FQNEAQ (reference sequence). The CDR3 is 10 residues long. With 8 bases removed from V and 5 bases from J, the gap between germline ends came to 3 bases. As DNA, the CDR3 is TGTGCCAGCGGTACCGGGGAGCTGTTTTTT. This encodes CASGTGELFF.

The chain employs TRBV29-1 and TRBJ1-5, with D unresolved. Germline loops: CDR1 SQVTM, CDR2 ANQGSEA. V was trimmed by 8 bases and J by 0 bases, leaving 11 bases between them. The CDR3 sequence is 13 residues long. CDR3 protein: CSPPPDSNQPQHF. The CDR3 nucleotides read TGCAGCCCCCCCCCTGATAGCAATCAGCCCCAGCATTTT.

This clonotype was observed a handful of times. The V and J genes are TRBV11-2 and TRBJ2-2; D remains ambiguous. The CDR3 totals 16 residues. Deletions cut 5 bases from V and 3 bases from J, with 16 bases between. Germline CDR1 and CDR2: SGHAT and FQNNGV. CDR3: CASSQSFFADTGELFF. The CDR3 bases are TGTGCCAGCAGCCAAAGTTTCTTTGCGGACACCGGGGAGCTGTTTTTT.

This rearrangement joins TRBV24-1 to TRBJ2-1; D is perhaps TRBD1 or TRBD2 (6 bases each). V gave up 3 bases and J gave up 7 bases, with 15 bases separating them. The germline gives CDR1 KGHDR, CDR2 SFDVKD. The CDR3 length is 15 residues. The CDR3 DNA reads as TGTGCCACCAGTGATGCGGGACAAATGGCAAATGAGCAGTTCTTC. It codes for CATSDAGQMANEQFF.

The gene calls are TRBV5-8 and TRBJ2-1; 7 bases agree with TRBD2. Trimming removed 3 bases from V and 10 bases from J; junction bases left unmatched: 10. Germline CDR1 and CDR2: SGHTS and YDEGEE. The CDR3 covers 14 residues. CDR3 amino acids: CASSSRTRISEQFF. The CDR3 DNA follows: TGTGCCAGCAGCTCCCGGACTAGGATCAGCGAGCAGTTCTTC.

This clonotype was observed a few times. The chain employs TRBV5-4 and TRBJ2-3; D gene uncertain. Germline values: CDR1 SGHNT, CDR2 YYREEE (reference sequence). CDR3 length equals 15 residues. With 5 bases removed from V and 2 bases from J, the gap between germline ends came to 15 bases. Here the CDR3 DNA reads TGTGCCAGCAGTCCCGAGATTTCCCCCACAGATACGCAGTATTTT. This translates into CASSPEISPTDTQYF.

The chain has TRBV7-9 and TRBJ2-1, with 7 bases identical to TRBD2. Germline V gene data show CDR1 as SEHNR and CDR2 as FQNEAQ (reference sequence). This CDR3 comprises 13 residues. V shed 5 bases and J 8 bases; nucleotides not matched to a gene: 6. The CDR3 sequence: CASSTGLDYEQFF. DNA of the CDR3: TGTGCCAGCAGCACCGGACTAGACTATGAGCAGTTCTTC.

J is TRBJ2-7 and V is TRBV5-1; TRBD2 agrees at 7 bases. The CDR3 runs 15 residues. Looked up from germline, CDR1 is SGHRS and CDR2 is YFSETQ. The ends lost 4 bases at V and 0 bases at J; junction bases unmatched: 7. CDR3 sequence reads: CASSPTGRDSYEQYF. In DNA form, the CDR3 reads TGCGCCAGCAGCCCCACGGGGAGGGACTCCTACGAGCAGTACTTC.

In this sample, this clonotype turned up many times. This chain joins TRBV7-2 and TRBJ2-1; no firm D call. The CDR3 is made up of 13 amino acids. Trimming removed 5 bases at V and 1 base at J, with 6 bases between. Germline CDR1 is SGHTA and CDR2 is FQGNSA. CDR3 protein: CASSPGSYNEQFF. The CDR3 nucleotides are TGTGCCAGCAGCCCCGGGTCCTACAATGAGCAGTTCTTC.